This is a list of T cell receptor beta chains from one sample in a study of identifying expanded T cells in peripheral blood. The data were produced by immunoSEQ multiplex PCR, yet TCRdb's version contains in-frame clones alone and is incomplete. Of about 78,000 clones in the sample, 88% were seen once. Sequencing was carried out using blood. These receptors were collected from a person between 18 and 75 years old in good health. The CDR3 runs from the conserved cysteine through the conserved F or W. The D gene is left open where the match is weak. Rows may omit the clone size; those that give it use once, few, many or a size class.

d_gene	len	abundance	v_gene	j_gene	CDR3nt	CDR3aa
TRBD1	14	.	TRBV18	TRBJ1-1	TGTGCCAGCTCACCTACCAAACAGGGGGATGGAGCTTTCTTT	CASSPTKQGDGAFF
.	14	.	TRBV30	TRBJ2-7	TGTGCCTGGACCGAGACAGTAAACCCCTACGAGCAGTACTTC	CAWTETVNPYEQYF
TRBD2	15	.	TRBV5-5	TRBJ2-5	TGTGCCAGCAGCTTACCTGTGCGGGGGGCAGAGACCCAGTACTTC	CASSLPVRGAETQYF
TRBD2	13	.	TRBV5-5	TRBJ2-7	TGTGCCAGCAGCCATAGGCGGGGGACCGAGCAGTACTTC	CASSHRRGTEQYF
TRBD1	16	.	TRBV28	TRBJ1-4	TGTGCCAGCAGTTTACCCGGACAGGGGTTGAGGGAAAAACTGTTTTTT	CASSLPGQGLREKLFF
.	13	few	TRBV18	TRBJ1-2	TGTGCCAGCTCGCCACAGGGCCTATATGGCTACACCTTC	CASSPQGLYGYTF
TRBD1	13	.	TRBV19	TRBJ1-5	TGTGCCAGTATGGACAGGGGGAATCAGCCCCAGCATTTT	CASMDRGNQPQHF
.	12	few	TRBV7-9	TRBJ1-2	TGTGCCAGCAGCTTAGAAGGGATTGGCTACACCTTC	CASSLEGIGYTF
.	15	.	TRBV5-6	TRBJ1-2	TGTGCCAGCAGCCCAGAGGACCCGACGGTCTATGGCTACACCTTC	CASSPEDPTVYGYTF
.	13	.	TRBV7-9	TRBJ2-6	TGTGCCAGTAAGCGCTCTGGGGCCAACGTCCTGACTTTC	CASKRSGANVLTF
.	15	.	TRBV11-3	TRBJ2-3	TGTGCCAGCAGCTTGACCAGGGAAGTCACAGATACGCAGTATTTT	CASSLTREVTDTQYF
.	14	.	TRBV2	TRBJ2-7	TGTGCCAGCACAGTAACAGGGCTAACCTACGAGCAGTACTTC	CASTVTGLTYEQYF
.	13	.	TRBV7-9	TRBJ2-7	TGTGCCAGCAGTTTTGACGGAGACTACGAGCAGTACTTC	CASSFDGDYEQYF
TRBD1	15	.	TRBV28	TRBJ2-1	TGTGCCAGCAGCGCGCCGGGACAGGCTTACAATGAGCAGTTCTTC	CASSAPGQAYNEQFF
.	12	.	TRBV6-1	TRBJ2-7	TGTGCCAGCAGAAGGACGATCTACGAGCAGTACTTC	CASRRTIYEQYF
TRBD1	15	.	TRBV4-2	TRBJ1-1	TGTGCCAGCAGCCCTCGACAGGGAAGAGGCACTGAAGCTTTCTTT	CASSPRQGRGTEAFF
TRBD2	16	once	TRBV11-2	TRBJ2-5	TGTGCCAGCAGCTTCTTTAGTAGCGGGGGGGCAGAGACCCAGTACTTC	CASSFFSSGGAETQYF
.	16	.	TRBV7-6	TRBJ2-2	TGTGCCAGCAGCTTAGTCGGACAGTCGGTCACCGGGGAGCTGTTTTTT	CASSLVGQSVTGELFF
.	15	.	TRBV6-6	TRBJ2-2	TGTGCCAGCAGTTACTTGCGACCGAACACCGGGGAGCTGTTTTTT	CASSYLRPNTGELFF
.	16	.	TRBV28	TRBJ1-4	TGTGCCAGCAGCCCCGGGAGGTATACAACTAATGAAAAACTGTTTTTT	CASSPGRYTTNEKLFF
TRBD1	15	.	TRBV30	TRBJ1-1	TGTGCCTGGAGTGTCCCCAGGGGGCCGGGCACTGAAGCTTTCTTT	CAWSVPRGPGTEAFF
.	14	.	TRBV7-2	TRBJ1-1	TGTGCCAGCAGCTCGATGGTAATGAACACTGAAGCTTTCTTT	CASSSMVMNTEAFF
TRBD2	14	.	TRBV30	TRBJ2-1	TGTGCCTGGGGTAGCGGGGGAGGGCACAATGAGCAGTTCTTC	CAWGSGGGHNEQFF